This entry describes one T cell receptor (beta chain). At one of its ends the junction is not consistent with the germline gene, which may arise from a read error. The sample is drawn from a study of CD8+CD57+ T cells in acquired aplastic anemia. In germline, CDR1 is KGHDR, CDR2 SFDVKD. The CDR3 sequence is 12 residues long. An expansion of CD8+CD57+ cells by flow cytometry had been shown in patients chosen for sequencing. Template material for TCR beta VDJ and CDR3 profiling consisted of genomic DNA. TCRdb independently ran MiXCR on the reads; one entry per CDR3 protein. The sample yields 170,000 or so distinct CDR3 sequences, roughly three fifths seen once.

This clonotype was obtained from a human donor with aplastic anemia. The chain has TRBV24-1 and TRBJ2-3, with D possibly being TRBD2 (5 bases). Input material: sorted CD4+, CD8+, or CD8+CD57+ T cells (not recorded which) from PBMCs. This chain's CDR3 is CAISESRETQYF. The CDR3 DNA sequence: TGTGCCATCAGTGAGTCTAGGGAGACGCAGTATTTT.